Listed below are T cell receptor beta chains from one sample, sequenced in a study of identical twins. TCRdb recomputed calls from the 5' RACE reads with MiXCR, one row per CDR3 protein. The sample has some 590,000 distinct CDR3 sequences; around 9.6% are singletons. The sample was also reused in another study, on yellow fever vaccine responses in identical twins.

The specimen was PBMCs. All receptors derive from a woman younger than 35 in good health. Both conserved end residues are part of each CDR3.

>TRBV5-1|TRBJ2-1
CASSYSRSEQFF
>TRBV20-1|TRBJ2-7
CSARQIAGYSEQYF
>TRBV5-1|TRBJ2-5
CASSLGQGRRQETQYF
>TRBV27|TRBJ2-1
CASSLRNTYNEQFF
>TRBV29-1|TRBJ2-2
CSALHTPGLAVPEDTGELFF
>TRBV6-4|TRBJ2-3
CASSDGTEADTQYF
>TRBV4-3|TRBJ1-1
CASSQDIQGGNTEAFF
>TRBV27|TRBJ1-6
CASRIFGTGARALHF
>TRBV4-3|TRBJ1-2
CASSQDADYGYTF
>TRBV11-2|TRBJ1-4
CASSLTGEKLFF
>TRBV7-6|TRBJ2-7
CASSSGTGFAEQYF
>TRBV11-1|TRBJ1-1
CASSFLAEAFF
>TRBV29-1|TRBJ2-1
CSVGHRLAGGGNEQFF
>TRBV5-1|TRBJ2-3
CASNQKGGTDTQYF
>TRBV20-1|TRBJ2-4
CSAPRRAGLGGRGSIQYF
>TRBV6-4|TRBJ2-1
CASRAGASSDEQFF
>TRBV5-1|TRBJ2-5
CASSGQGQETQYF
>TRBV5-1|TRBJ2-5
CASSLETETQYF
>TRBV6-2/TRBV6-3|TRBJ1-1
CASSRGLGTGGAGTEAFF
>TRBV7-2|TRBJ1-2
CASSLSVLNYGYTF
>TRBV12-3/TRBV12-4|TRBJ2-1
CASDRDGYNEQFF
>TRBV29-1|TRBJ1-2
CSVGGQGRVYGYTF
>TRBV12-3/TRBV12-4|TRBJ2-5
CASSLEGLAGRKTQYF
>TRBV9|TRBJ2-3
CASSATSGTDTQYF
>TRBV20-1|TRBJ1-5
CSARGLNQPQHF
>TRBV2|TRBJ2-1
CASRSRVGTSGATGEQFF
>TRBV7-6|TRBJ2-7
CASSLGTSGAGEQYF
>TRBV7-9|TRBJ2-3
CASSLGLTGTDTQYF
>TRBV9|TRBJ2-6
CASSAYSIRTGANVLTF
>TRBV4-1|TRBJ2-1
CASSQDEYPQANEQFF
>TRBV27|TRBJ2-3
CASGRDRTDTQYF
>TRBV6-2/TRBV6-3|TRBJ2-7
CASSYSLRSTEQYF
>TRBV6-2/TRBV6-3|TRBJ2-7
CASIPRPGGGLAGEQYF
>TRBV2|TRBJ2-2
CASREGLAGNTGELFF
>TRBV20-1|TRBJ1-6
CSARDQGDGPLHF
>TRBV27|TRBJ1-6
CASSLGPAYSPLHF
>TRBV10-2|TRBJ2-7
CASSALSPLEQYF
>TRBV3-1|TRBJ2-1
CASSQVSGITGLFEQFF
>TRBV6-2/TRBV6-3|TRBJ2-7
CASRYEIHLSYEQYF
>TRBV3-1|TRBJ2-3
CASSPELGLDTDTQYF
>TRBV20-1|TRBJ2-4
CCASPHLRGRLAKNIQYF
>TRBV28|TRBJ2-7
CASSSPGDTYEQYF
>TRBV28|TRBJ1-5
CASRGRGYSNQPQHF
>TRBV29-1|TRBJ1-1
CSARQKNTEAFF
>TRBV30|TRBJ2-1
CAWETGLRQFF
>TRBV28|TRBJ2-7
CASSLTPTGFNEQYF
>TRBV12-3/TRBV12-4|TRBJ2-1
CASSLQGAVGNEQFF
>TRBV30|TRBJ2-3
CAWSGGQGTDTQYF
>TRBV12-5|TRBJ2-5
CASGYRGAIVEETQYF
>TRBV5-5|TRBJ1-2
CASSLAVTYYGYTF
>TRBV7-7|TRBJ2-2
CASSLSLQGPNTGELFF
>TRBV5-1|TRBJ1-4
CASSLGRDSQATNEKLFF
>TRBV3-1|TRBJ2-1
CASNSPGRHNEQFF
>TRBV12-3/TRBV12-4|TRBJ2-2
CASRSGTLNTGELFF
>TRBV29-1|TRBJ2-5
CSLGGETQYF
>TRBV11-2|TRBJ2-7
CASSLGRWLGESSYEQYF
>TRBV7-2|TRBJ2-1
CASSFTGEGGVAGFKFF